A single sample gave rise to the 30 T cell receptor beta chains below, sequenced in a study of T cell responses to AZD1222 COVID-19 vaccine. The repertoire was sequenced with immunoSEQ multiplex PCR; TCRdb's copy has only in-frame clones and lacks some. This sample carries 98,000 or so clones, less than 85% of them seen once, and the ten largest clones take more than 13%. The specimen comprised peripheral blood, sampled 28 days after the second AZD1222 dose. The receptor set was obtained from an adult who received the AZD1222 COVID-19 vaccine.

This clone was found once. This rearrangement joins TRBV27 to TRBJ2-7, with a possible D match to TRBD2 (6 bases). V dropped 6 bases and J dropped 2 bases, with 17 bases sitting between them. There are 15 residues in the CDR3. Germline V lookup: CDR1 MNHEY, CDR2 SMNVEV (reference sequence). The CDR3 DNA sequence: TGTGCCAGCAGCCCCTTGGCGGGGTCCCCCTACGAGCAGTACTTC. As protein: CASSPLAGSPYEQYF.

This clone was observed at least ten times. The same CDR3 arises from other DNA sequences in this sample as well. V gene TRBV2 combines with J gene TRBJ2-7, with D uncertain. The CDR3 is 12 residues long. CDR1 is SNHLY and CDR2 is FYNNEI in the germline V gene. Trimming cost V 8 bases and J 0 bases, with 8 bases left between them. This CDR3 reads CASRALSYEQYF. CDR3 in DNA: TGTGCCAGCCGGGCCCTCTCCTACGAGCAGTACTTC. Filled out from reference TRBV2 and TRBJ2-7, the complete variable domain reads EPEVTQTPSHQVTQMGQEVILRCVPISNHLYFYWYRQILGQKVEFLVSFYNNEISEKSEIFDDQFSVERPDGSNFTLKIRSTKLEDSAMYFCASRALSYEQYFGPGTRLTVT.

V gene TRBV10-3 combines with J gene TRBJ1-3; the D is unclear. In germline, CDR1 is ENHRY, CDR2 SYGVKD. The CDR3 is made up of 15 amino acids. Trimming stripped 2 bases from V and 2 bases from J, with 10 bases between. CDR3 in amino acids: CAISEGVGTGNTIYF. The DNA of the CDR3 is TGTGCCATCAGTGAGGGGGTTGGCACTGGAAACACCATATATTTT.

The V and J genes are TRBV2 and TRBJ2-3; TRBD2 matches 9 bases. This CDR3 region has 13 residues. Germline CDR1 is SNHLY and CDR2 is FYNNEI. V gave up 5 bases and J gave up 5 bases; unmatched junction bases: 2. CDR3 coding DNA: TGTGCCAGCAGTCTAGCGGGAAGAGATACGCAGTATTTT. Amino acids: CASSLAGRDTQYF.

The chain recombines TRBV9 with TRBJ2-1, with TRBD2 identical over 11 bases. J gave up 6 bases and V 0 bases, and 14 bases lay outside the gene matches. This CDR3 comprises 19 residues. Germline V gives CDR1 SGDLS, CDR2 YYNGEE. CDR3 loop: CASSVGSGRANSRFNEQFF. The CDR3 nucleotides read TGTGCCAGCAGCGTAGGTAGCGGGAGGGCCAATAGCCGGTTCAATGAGCAGTTCTTC.

For the CDR3, the DNA is TGTGCCATCAGGGAAACAGGGACAAGCTCTGGAAACACCATATATTTT. It translates to CAIRETGTSSGNTIYF. V is TRBV10-3 and J is TRBJ1-3, with D possibly matching TRBD1 (6 bases). This CDR3 spans 16 amino acids. Germline V gives CDR1 ENHRY, CDR2 SYGVKD. The V end lost 6 bases, the J end lost 0 bases, and 15 bases lay between the germline ends.

The gene calls are TRBV12-3 or TRBV12-4 and TRBJ2-1, with TRBD2 matching over 9 bases. V was pared by 3 bases and J by 7 bases, with 1 base of the junction left unmatched. CDR3 length: 13 residues. The CDR3 loop reads CASSFLAGNEQFF. CDR3 nucleotide sequence: TGTGCCAGCAGTTTTCTAGCGGGAAATGAGCAGTTCTTC.

This sequence joins TRBV5-4 and TRBJ2-1; 13 bases align to TRBD2. Germline V gene sequence: CDR1 SGHNT, CDR2 YYREEE (reference sequence). After removal of 4 bases from V and 7 bases from J, the junction contained 8 bases not matched to a gene. The CDR3 runs 16 residues. CDR3 DNA: TGTGCCAGCAGCGTACAACTAGCGGGGGGGCGAAATGAGCAGTTCTTC. This codes for CASSVQLAGGRNEQFF. The variable domain in full, completed from reference TRBV5-4 and TRBJ2-1, reads ETGVTQSPTHLIKTRGQQVTLRCSSQSGHNTVSWYQQALGQGPQFIFQYYREEENGRGNFPPRFSGLQFPNYSSELNVNALELDDSALYLCASSVQLAGGRNEQFFGPGTRLTVL.

The chain joins TRBV14 to TRBJ2-7; D assignment may be TRBD1 or TRBD2 (5 bases each). Looked up from germline, CDR1 is SGHDN and CDR2 is FVKESK. Between the trimmed V and J ends, which lost 1 base and 4 bases, there was a span of 14 bases. This CDR3 is 15 amino acids long. CDR3 in DNA: TGTGCCAGCAGCCAAGGGGCAGGGCGAGGGTACGAGCAGTACTTC. Its protein is CASSQGAGRGYEQYF.

This clone was picked up one time. The chain uses TRBV6-2 or TRBV6-3 and TRBJ1-6; TRBD1 agrees at 9 bases. The CDR3 loop spans 14 amino acids. Germline-derived CDR1 and CDR2 are MNHEY and SVGEGT. The ends lost 5 bases at V and 8 bases at J; junction bases unmatched: 4. CDR3 amino acids: CASSTRQGDSPLHF. CDR3 nucleotide sequence: TGTGCCAGCAGTACGCGACAGGGGGATTCACCCCTCCACTTT.

The chain combines TRBV29-1 with TRBJ2-7; 10 nucleotides agree with TRBD2. The CDR3 runs 16 residues. CDR1 and CDR2 (germline): SQVTM, ANQGSEA. After removal of 4 bases from V and 6 bases from J, the junction contained 15 bases not matched to a gene. CDR3: CSVAGSGRIRAGEQYF. In DNA, the CDR3 is TGCAGCGTTGCGGGTAGCGGGAGGATTCGGGCGGGCGAGCAGTACTTC.

This rearrangement joins TRBV13 to TRBJ2-3; TRBD2 matches at 8 bases. This CDR3 region has 16 residues. Germline CDR1 reads PRHDT; CDR2 reads FYEKMQ (reference sequence). Germline trimming cut 3 bases from V and 4 bases from J; bases unmatched to any gene: 9. CDR3 sequence: CASSLKSGSPSDTQYF. The CDR3 DNA reads as TGTGCCAGCAGCTTGAAAAGCGGGAGCCCGTCAGATACGCAGTATTTT. Combining the CDR3 with reference TRBV13 and TRBJ2-3 gives the whole variable domain AAGVIQSPRHLIKEKRETATLKCYPIPRHDTVYWYQQGPGQDPQFLISFYEKMQSDKGSIPDRFSAQQFSDYHSELNMSSLELGDSALYFCASSLKSGSPSDTQYFGPGTRLTVL.

This sequence joins TRBV9 and TRBJ1-3; D gene ambiguous. CDR1 is SGDLS, CDR2 YYNGEE, per germline. The CDR3 extends over 15 amino acids. V lost 4 bases to trimming and J lost 0 bases, with 11 bases between them. CDR3 region: CASSTDGSSGNTIYF. The CDR3 DNA reads as TGTGCCAGCAGCACGGACGGAAGCTCTGGAAACACCATATATTTT.

This rearrangement joins TRBV9 to TRBJ1-3, with no clear D. Germline values: CDR1 SGDLS, CDR2 YYNGEE. Trimming stripped 0 bases from V and 2 bases from J, with 6 bases between. This CDR3 has 14 amino acids. CDR3 DNA sequence: TGTGCCAGCAGCGTAGGAGACGCTGGAAACACCATATATTTT. Protein: CASSVGDAGNTIYF.

The rearrangement uses TRBV19 and TRBJ2-7; D not certain. Germline CDR1 reads LNHDA; CDR2 reads SQIVND (reference sequence). Trimming stripped 6 bases from V and 0 bases from J, with 12 bases between. CDR3 size: 14 residues. In DNA, the CDR3 is TGTGCCAGTAGGGACGGGTGGCCCTCCTACGAGCAGTACTTC. This encodes CASRDGWPSYEQYF.

V is TRBV5-6 and J is TRBJ2-5; perhaps D is TRBD1 or TRBD2 (5 bases each). The V end lost 6 bases, the J end lost 3 bases, and 12 bases lay between the germline ends. The germline gives CDR1 SGHDT, CDR2 YYEEEE. This CDR3 has 13 residues. The chain's CDR3 is CASTRGAEETQYF. The CDR3 nucleotides read TGTGCCAGCACCCGAGGGGCCGAAGAGACCCAGTACTTC.

A few counts support this clone. CDR3 in DNA: TGCAGCGCCCGGGACCCCTCAAAAGATACGCAGTATTTT. Amino acids: CSARDPSKDTQYF. The genes are TRBV29-1 and TRBJ2-3, with D perhaps given as TRBD1 or TRBD2 (5 bases each). The CDR3 is 13 residues long. Per germline, CDR1 SQVTM and CDR2 ANQGSEA. With 7 bases removed from V and 5 bases from J, the gap between germline ends came to 16 bases.

This clone has just one count. The gene calls are TRBV7-8 and TRBJ1-6, with a tentative D call TRBD1 (6 bases). Germline CDR1 is SGHVS and CDR2 is FQNEAQ. This CDR3 region has 15 residues. V lost 1 base to trimming and J lost 10 bases, with 14 bases between them. CDR3 region: CASSLDTGKGSPLHF. Written as DNA, the CDR3 is TGTGCCAGCAGCTTAGACACAGGGAAGGGCTCACCCCTCCACTTT.

The chain joins TRBV30 to TRBJ1-1; D not certain. Germline lookup yields CDR1 GTSNPN and CDR2 SVGIG (reference sequence). Trimming removed 0 bases at V and 1 base at J, with 12 bases between. CDR3 length equals 15 residues. The CDR3 DNA sequence: TGTGCCTGGAGTGTTCCTCGGGGAGGGAACACTGAAGCTTTCTTT. Its protein product is CAWSVPRGGNTEAFF. Full variable domain (remainder filled in from reference TRBV30 and TRBJ1-1): SQTIHQWPATLVQPVGSPLSLECTVEGTSNPNLYWYRQAAGRGLQLLFYSVGIGQISSEVPQNLSASRPQDRQFILSSKKLLLSDSGFYLCAWSVPRGGNTEAFFGQGTRLTVV.

The rearrangement uses TRBV3-1 (or the pseudogene TRBV3-2) and TRBJ2-7, with 11 bases identical to TRBD1. The junction had 1 base not matched to a gene; V was cut back by 0 bases and J by 3 bases. The CDR3 spans 15 residues. Germline assignment: CDR1 LGHDT and CDR2 YNNKEL (reference sequence). CDR3 sequence reads: CASSQEGTGGYEQYF. The CDR3 DNA reads as TGTGCCAGCAGCCAAGAGGGGACAGGGGGCTACGAGCAGTACTTC.

The rearrangement joins TRBV19 to TRBJ2-3; D is ambiguous. Trimming removed 3 bases at V and 3 bases at J, with 10 bases between. The length of the CDR3 is 14 residues. The V gene's germline CDR1 is LNHDA and CDR2 SQIVND (reference sequence). Here the CDR3 reads CASSMTLTTDTQYF. CDR3 bases: TGTGCCAGTAGTATGACCCTAACGACAGATACGCAGTATTTT.

The DNA of the CDR3 is TGTGCCAGCAGCCCCGTACAGGGAGCCCCAGAGACCCAGTACTTC. This gives the protein CASSPVQGAPETQYF. The chain is built from TRBV7-2 and TRBJ2-5; D may be TRBD1 (6 bases). V was cut by 5 bases and J by 4 bases, with 17 bases left in between. Germline CDR1 and CDR2: SGHTA and FQGNSA. The CDR3 totals 15 residues.

This chain uses TRBV7-9 with TRBJ2-5, with 8 positions matching TRBD1. This CDR3 contains 18 residues. V shed 5 bases, J shed 5 bases, and the junction held 19 bases outside the gene matches. Germline CDR1 SEHNR, CDR2 FQNEAQ (reference sequence). In DNA form, the CDR3 reads TGTGCCAGCAGCCCCACGCGGCAGGGGGCAACCGGCTCGGAGACCCAGTACTTC. Amino acids: CASSPTRQGATGSETQYF.

The chain links TRBV7-9 to TRBJ1-2; 9 nucleotides align to TRBD1. V lost 5 bases to trimming and J lost 4 bases; unmatched junction nucleotides: 8. Germline V gene sequence: CDR1 SEHNR, CDR2 FQNEAQ (reference sequence). The CDR3 is 15 amino acids. The CDR3 loop reads CASSGTGTGTYGYTF. Here the CDR3 DNA reads TGTGCCAGCAGCGGAACCGGGACAGGGACCTATGGCTACACCTTC.

The chain joins TRBV6-5 to TRBJ2-7; D is unresolved. Per germline, CDR1 MNHEY and CDR2 SVGAGI. The CDR3 length is 15 residues. The ends were cut back, 5 bases at V and 2 bases at J, with 16 bases in the middle. This CDR3 reads CASSPPGVAPYEQYF. In DNA form, the CDR3 reads TGTGCCAGCAGTCCTCCAGGCGTGGCTCCCTACGAGCAGTACTTC.

The rearrangement joins TRBV3-1 (or the pseudogene TRBV3-2) to TRBJ2-5; D is possibly TRBD2 (6 bases). The CDR3 totals 13 residues. The germline gives CDR1 LGHDT, CDR2 YNNKEL (reference sequence). V dropped 2 bases and J dropped 5 bases, with 9 bases sitting between them. DNA of the CDR3: TGTGCCAGCAGCCAATCGGGAGCTGAGACCCAGTACTTC. It is translated as CASSQSGAETQYF.

The table lists this clone with a few counts. V and J are TRBV15 and TRBJ1-2; D is ambiguous. Germline V gene data show CDR1 as LNHNV and CDR2 as YYDKDF (reference sequence). The CDR3 has 12 amino acids. Between the trimmed V and J ends, which lost 0 bases and 7 bases, there was a span of 6 bases. The CDR3 loop is CATSRELGGYTF. The CDR3 bases are TGTGCCACCAGCAGAGAATTAGGTGGCTACACCTTC. Using reference TRBV15 and TRBJ1-2 for the parts outside the CDR3, the full variable domain is DAMVIQNPRYQVTQFGKPVTLSCSQTLNHNVMYWYQQKSSQAPKLLFHYYDKDFNNEADTPDNFQSRRPNTSFCFLDIRSPGLGDTAMYLCATSRELGGYTFGSGTRLTVV.

CDR3 bases: TGTGCCAGCACCGCTGGCGGGGCTGGAAACACCATATATTTT. Protein: CASTAGGAGNTIYF. This chain connects TRBV11-3 to TRBJ1-3, with no clear D. CDR1 and CDR2 (germline): SGHNT, YENEEA. The V gene lost 7 bases and the J gene lost 2 bases, with 12 bases spanning the gap. CDR3 length equals 14 residues.

This chain connects TRBV27 to TRBJ1-3, with D unclear. This CDR3 region has 14 residues. Per germline, CDR1 MNHEY and CDR2 SMNVEV (reference sequence). V lost 6 bases and J 8 bases, leaving 17 bases between the germline ends. CDR3 coding DNA: TGTGCCAGCAGCGCCGGCCCCTCTCGTGACACCATATATTTT. Residues: CASSAGPSRDTIYF.

The chain recombines TRBV3-1 (or the pseudogene TRBV3-2) with TRBJ1-6; D call uncertain. CDR1 and CDR2 from the germline V gene are LGHDT and YNNKEL (reference sequence). This CDR3 has 16 amino acids. V was pared by 4 bases and J by 10 bases, with 20 bases between. The DNA for the CDR3 is TGTGCCAGCAGCCCTCCGGGAAGGGCGGTTTACTCACCCCTCCACTTT. It specifies CASSPPGRAVYSPLHF.